This T cell receptor beta chain was identified in a study of blood T cell repertoires in COVID-19 (dated by TCRdb to 2018 to 2020). General notes on the study: Samples from collaborators originated in the United States, Italy and Spain and spanned both the acute and convalescent phases of COVID-19. The prospective study material was composed of cDNA or gDNA derived from T cells, B-cell-depleted T cells, or PBMCs. Subjects who had been exposed to COVID-19, were actively infected with it, or had recovered from it provided the deeply sampled blood TCRbeta repertoires that made up the dataset. Samples were obtained from the ongoing ImmuneRACE study (first 160 participants) and from 1,000 to 1,500 subjects provided by 6 global collaborators. The repertoires were released in a freely available public database meant as a resource for research on the immune response to SARS-CoV-2. The sample metadata nearly always contained a de-identified subject ID, COVID-19 status, age in years and sex. Where available, HLA class I and class II types were obtained from metadata supplied by the sample provider rather than from assay-based typing. What the authors observed across the whole study: Clinical and demographic metadata were provided uncurated, with the amount varying by source and participant.

Reading from cysteine to phenylalanine, the CDR3 counts 15 amino acids. Only the CDR3 DNA stays, 45 bases, in frame from base 1. As encoded in the germline V gene, CDR1 is MNHEY while CDR2 is SVGAGI. Trimming removed 0 bases from V and 6 bases from J; the gene matches leave 6 bases unexplained. The immunoSEQ Assay, a bias-controlled multiplex PCR, was used to amplify TCRbeta CDR3 regions from genomic DNA. As for how the authors treated the data: Within the assay, amplification of reference gene primers was used to estimate how many nucleated cells each sample contained. To quantify the absolute abundance of each unique TCRbeta CDR3 rearrangement, sequence reads were collapsed and filtered. For each sample, productive Simpson clonality was calculated as the square root of Simpson's diversity index over productive rearrangements. Here the immuneACCESS table is served through TCRdb, limited to in-frame sequences with V and J called. Missing clones are a known gap in these copies; in checked studies unresolved V genes cover under half, and the rest lacks a known reason. From that table come the V and J calls and clone size; the DNA was used to work out D and trimming. Across this sample there are 250,000 or so clones, with approximately 78% seen only once. Less than 3.5% of the sample lies in the top ten.

Comments on this clone: Its specific antigen is unknown. No qualities accompany the bases; no much larger clone lies one base away.

Collaborating institutions collected whole blood in K2EDTA tubes following their own protocols. Collaborator samples were shipped for TCRbeta analysis as frozen whole blood, isolated PBMCs, or DNA extracted from either sample type. The sequenced sample consisted of peripheral blood. This TCR came from a woman between 18 and 29 years old with acute or convalescent COVID-19. This receptor chain uses TRBV6-5 and TRBJ1-2; the junction holds 8 bases that match TRBD1. The DNA sequence is TGTGCCAGCAGTTACTCGTGGCAGGGGGCGAATGGCTACACCTTC. This codes for CASSYSWQGANGYTF.